Listed here are 27 T cell receptor beta chains from one sample, sequenced in a study of T cells in Graves' hyperthyroidism and ophthalmopathy. Authors of the study amplified TCR beta CDR3 regions from RNA transcripts. HTBI primers were the set used in a first-round RT-PCR of the TCR CDR3. TCRdb recomputed calls from the multiplex PCR reads with MiXCR, one row per CDR3 protein. The sample consists of some 600,000 distinct CDR3 sequences, 46% of them appearing once. Material for sequencing was peripheral blood or thyroid tissue (not recorded which). These receptor sequences come from a woman between 18 and 29 years old with Graves' hyperthyroidism.

This clonotype was seen a handful of times. The rearrangement uses TRBV20-1 and TRBJ1-2; D may be TRBD1 (6 bases). The length of the CDR3 is 12 residues. The V end was cut by 7 bases, the J end by 4 bases, with 13 bases between. CDR1 is DFQATT, CDR2 SNEGSKA, per germline (reference sequence). The CDR3 here is CSVSQGSYGYTF. DNA of the CDR3: TGCAGTGTTTCCCAGGGGAGCTATGGCTACACCTTC.

This clonotype has more than one count but fewer than ten. The chain links TRBV7-2 to TRBJ2-7, with unresolved D. Trimming removed 5 bases at V and 3 bases at J, with 8 bases between. CDR3 length: 12 amino acids. Per germline, CDR1 SGHTA and CDR2 FQGNSA. The CDR3 region is CASSVSNYEQYF. CDR3 coding DNA: TGTGCCAGCAGCGTCTCTAACTACGAGCAGTACTTC.

This clonotype was counted at least ten times. The J gene is TRBJ1-4, the V gene TRBV15, with 7 positions matching TRBD1. The V and J ends lost 0 bases and 6 bases, in that order; junction bases with no gene match: 7. The CDR3 is 16 amino acids. CDR1 and CDR2 from the germline V gene are LNHNV and YYDKDF (reference sequence). CDR3 bases: TGTGCCACCAGCAGAGATCTAGGGCAGGGGGATGAAAAACTGTTTTTT. Protein product: CATSRDLGQGDEKLFF.

This clonotype was recorded many times. The chain links TRBV2 to TRBJ1-6; D not certain. Trimming removed 4 bases from V and 6 bases from J, with 13 bases in between. CDR1 SNHLY and CDR2 FYNNEI come from the germline V gene. The CDR3 is 15 amino acids. The CDR3 DNA follows: TGTGCCAGCAGTGTTGAGAGACTTTTTAATTCACCCCTCCACTTT. It yields the protein CASSVERLFNSPLHF.

This rearrangement joins TRBV24-1 to TRBJ1-5, with TRBD1 matching 7 bases. This CDR3 has 16 residues. Germline values: CDR1 KGHDR, CDR2 SFDVKD. V lost 2 bases, J lost 3 bases, and 6 bases stayed unmatched. CDR3 nucleotide sequence: TGTGCCACCAGTGATTCCGGGACAGAGCCCAATCAGCCCCAGCATTTT. It is translated as CATSDSGTEPNQPQHF.

The rearrangement uses TRBV6-4 and TRBJ2-7; possibly TRBD1 or TRBD2 for D (5 bases each). The V and J ends lost 2 bases and 5 bases respectively, with 16 bases between them. CDR1 and CDR2 from the germline V gene are MRHNA and SNTAGT. This CDR3 is 15 amino acids long. The CDR3 DNA follows: TGTGCCAGCAGTGACGGGAGAGGGGAAAAACACGAGCAGTACTTC. It yields the protein CASSDGRGEKHEQYF.

The V and J genes are TRBV7-9 and TRBJ1-4; no clear D. The V end lost 1 base, the J end lost 10 bases, and 10 bases lay between the germline ends. This CDR3 spans 13 amino acids. In germline, CDR1 is SEHNR, CDR2 FQNEAQ (reference sequence). Here the CDR3 reads CASSLGKQRKLFF. CDR3 DNA sequence: TGTGCCAGCAGCTTAGGGAAGCAAAGAAAACTGTTTTTT. Complete variable domain (other parts from reference TRBV7-9 and TRBJ1-4): DTGVSQNPRHKITKRGQNVTFRCDPISEHNRLYWYRQTLGQGPEFLTYFQNEAQLEKSRLLSDRFSAERPKGSFSTLEIQRTEQGDSAMYLCASSLGKQRKLFFGSGTQLSVL.

The chain links TRBV10-3 to TRBJ1-2, with D perhaps matching TRBD1 (5 bases). V lost 10 bases, J lost 7 bases, and 22 bases lay in between. Looked up from germline, CDR1 is ENHRY and CDR2 is SYGVKD. The CDR3 is 14 amino acids. The CDR3 here is CASNFHGGEAGYTF. The CDR3 DNA reads as TGTGCCAGCAACTTCCACGGGGGAGAGGCTGGCTACACCTTC.

The table lists this clonotype with a count of one. V and J are TRBV2 and TRBJ1-2; D gene unclear. The CDR3 is 12 amino acids. V was pared by 5 bases and J by 8 bases, with 12 bases between. Per the germline V gene, CDR1 is SNHLY and CDR2 is FYNNEI. In nucleotides, the CDR3 is TGTGCCAGCAGTTTTATCGGGGAAGGCTACACCTTC. Protein sequence: CASSFIGEGYTF. Using reference TRBV2 and TRBJ1-2 for the parts outside the CDR3, the full variable domain is EPEVTQTPSHQVTQMGQEVILRCVPISNHLYFYWYRQILGQKVEFLVSFYNNEISEKSEIFDDQFSVERPDGSNFTLKIRSTKLEDSAMYFCASSFIGEGYTFGSGTRLTVV.

The rearrangement joins TRBV4-3 to TRBJ2-7, with TRBD2 matching 11 bases. J was trimmed by 0 bases and V by 0 bases; bases with no gene match: 4. Germline V gene sequence: CDR1 LGHNA, CDR2 YSLEER. The CDR3 runs to 17 residues. The CDR3 protein is CASSQDLTSGNSYEQYF. Here the CDR3 DNA reads TGCGCCAGCAGCCAAGATTTGACTAGCGGGAACTCCTACGAGCAGTACTTC.

V and J are TRBV19 and TRBJ1-4; 8 bases align to TRBD1. V shed 6 bases and J 7 bases; nucleotides not matched to a gene: 10. This CDR3 has 15 amino acids. Germline CDR1 and CDR2: LNHDA and SQIVND (reference sequence). The CDR3 here is CASSRQGAAREKLFF. Here the CDR3 DNA reads TGTGCCAGTAGCCGCCAGGGGGCCGCACGTGAAAAACTGTTTTTT.

On this clonotype: Since a much larger clone is just one base distant, this may be a read error. The chain has TRBV7-9 and TRBJ2-7; 7 bases map to TRBD1. The CDR3 is 14 residues long. CDR1 and CDR2 from the germline V gene are SEHNR and FQNEAQ (reference sequence). CDR3 in amino acids: CASSPRTGIYEQNF. CDR3 nucleotide sequence: TGTGCCAGCAGCCCCAGGACAGGAATCTACGAGCAGAACTTC.

The chain links TRBV7-2 to TRBJ2-3; TRBD2 aligns across 9 bases. The J segment lost 6 bases and the V segment lost 3 bases, leaving 7 bases of the junction unmatched. The CDR3 covers 15 residues. CDR1 and CDR2 (germline): SGHTA, FQGNSA. CDR3 in DNA: TGTGCCAGCAGCTTCGATAGCGGGAGCTCGGATACGCAGTATTTT. Protein sequence: CASSFDSGSSDTQYF.

The table lists this clonotype with a few counts. This chain joins TRBV25-1 and TRBJ1-2, with D possibly being TRBD1 (6 bases). The V and J ends lost 6 bases and 4 bases respectively, with 12 bases between them. In germline, CDR1 is MGHDK, CDR2 SYGVNS. This CDR3 has 13 residues. CDR3 amino acids: CASRPRGVYGYTF. The CDR3 DNA reads TGTGCCAGCAGACCTAGGGGGGTCTATGGCTACACCTTC.

This chain uses TRBV2 with TRBJ2-7; no reliable D call. The length of the CDR3 is 9 residues. The V end lost 1 base, the J end lost 8 bases, and 0 bases lay between the germline ends. Germline CDR1 is SNHLY and CDR2 is FYNNEI. In DNA form, the CDR3 reads TGTGCCAGCAGTGAAGAGCAGTACTTC. It codes for CASSEEQYF.

This clonotype has a count of ten or more. The chain joins TRBV15 to TRBJ2-7; D perhaps matches TRBD2 (5 bases). The length of the CDR3 is 13 residues. With 1 base removed from V and 3 bases from J, the gap between germline ends came to 7 bases. Germline V gives CDR1 LNHNV, CDR2 YYDKDF (reference sequence). The CDR3 region is CATSRGAGYEQYF. In DNA form, the CDR3 reads TGTGCCACCAGCAGAGGCGCGGGCTACGAGCAGTACTTC.

This chain joins TRBV24-1 and TRBJ2-3; 7 bases map to TRBD2. Germline lookup yields CDR1 KGHDR and CDR2 SFDVKD. The CDR3 is made up of 14 amino acids. Unmatched junction bases numbered 1, after V lost 3 bases and J lost 2 bases. CDR3 residues: CATSDLAATDTQYF. In DNA form, the CDR3 reads TGTGCCACCAGTGATCTAGCGGCCACAGATACGCAGTATTTT.

This clonotype was counted a few times. The DNA for the CDR3 is TGTGCCAGCAGCCAAGATGGGGGAGGCGGTGAAAAACTGTTTTTT. Translation gives CASSQDGGGGEKLFF. The chain uses TRBV14 and TRBJ1-4, with a tentative D call TRBD1 (5 bases). The germline V and J ends were trimmed by 0 bases and 7 bases, with 12 bases remaining between them. Germline V gene data show CDR1 as SGHDN and CDR2 as FVKESK. CDR3 size: 15 residues. The complete variable domain, with remaining parts taken from reference TRBV14 and TRBJ1-4, reads EAGVTQFPSHSVIEKGQTVTLRCDPISGHDNLYWYRRVMGKEIKFLLHFVKESKQDESGMPNNRFLAERTGGTYSTLKVQPAELEDSGVYFCASSQDGGGGEKLFFGSGTQLSVL.

This clonotype was seen a few times. The J gene is TRBJ1-4, the V gene TRBV20-1; weak D call: TRBD1 (5 bases). This CDR3 comprises 13 residues. The ends were cut back, 5 bases at V and 8 bases at J, with 15 bases in the middle. The germline V gene has CDR1 DFQATT and CDR2 SNEGSKA (reference sequence). CDR3 nucleotide sequence: TGCAGTGCTTTGAGGGTGGGGCGAGAAAAACTGTTTTTT. Protein sequence: CSALRVGREKLFF.

V and J are TRBV20-1 and TRBJ2-2; 13 positions match TRBD2. The germline V gene encodes CDR1 DFQATT and CDR2 SNEGSKA (reference sequence). The CDR3 is made up of 16 amino acids. The trim removed 3 bases at V and 7 bases at J, leaving 8 bases unmatched. The CDR3 protein is CSASDGLAGVNGELFF. The DNA of the CDR3 is TGCAGTGCTAGCGACGGACTAGCGGGAGTTAACGGGGAGCTGTTTTTT.

V gene TRBV29-1 combines with J gene TRBJ1-3; the match to TRBD1 covers 9 bases. V lost 8 bases to trimming and J lost 2 bases; unmatched junction nucleotides: 4. The germline gives CDR1 SQVTM, CDR2 ANQGSEA. This CDR3 has 13 amino acids. The CDR3 loop reads CSYGTGPGNTIYF. The CDR3 coding sequence is TGCAGCTATGGGACAGGGCCTGGAAACACCATATATTTT.

DNA for the CDR3: TGTGCCGGCGGGACAGGGGTTAATGGCTACACCTTC. Protein: CAGGTGVNGYTF. V usage is TRBV24-1 and J usage is TRBJ1-2; 10 nucleotides agree with TRBD1. This CDR3 has 12 amino acids. Germline loops: CDR1 KGHDR, CDR2 SFDVKD. V shed 12 bases and J 6 bases; nucleotides not matched to a gene: 6.

Worth noting for this clonotype: One end of the junction is discordant with germline, which a read error may explain. This chain connects TRBV5-5 to TRBJ1-5; D remains ambiguous. Germline lookup yields CDR1 SGHKS and CDR2 YYEKEE (reference sequence). The CDR3 consists of 15 residues. Written as DNA, the CDR3 is TGTGCCTGCAGCTTAGGACGTGGGCTGGGTCAGCCCCAGCATTTT. Its translation: CACSLGRGLGQPQHF.

In this sample, this clonotype turned up many times. V gene TRBV7-2 combines with J gene TRBJ1-2; 9 bases fit TRBD1. This CDR3 region has 15 residues. V was clipped by 1 base and J by 6 bases; unmatched bases: 6. Looked up from germline, CDR1 is SGHTA and CDR2 is FQGNSA. CDR3 nucleotide sequence: TGTGCCAGCAGCTTAGATCAGGACAGGGGTGATGGCTACACCTTC. Translation gives CASSLDQDRGDGYTF.

V gene TRBV7-9 combines with J gene TRBJ1-5, with D maybe TRBD1 (5 bases). This CDR3 is 15 amino acids long. V was cut by 4 bases and J by 0 bases, with 10 bases left in between. Germline V gene lookup returns CDR1 SEHNR and CDR2 FQNEAQ (reference sequence). The DNA of the CDR3 is TGTGCCAGCAGCTCGGGGCTGAATAGCAATCAGCCCCAGCATTTT. It encodes CASSSGLNSNQPQHF.

The rearrangement uses TRBV25-1 and TRBJ2-7; TRBD1 matches 10 bases. The ends lost 8 bases at V and 3 bases at J; junction bases unmatched: 4. CDR1 and CDR2 (germline): MGHDK, SYGVNS. The CDR3 runs to 13 residues. The CDR3 nucleotides are TGTGCCAGCTACCGGGACAGGGGCTACGAGCAGTACTTC. It is translated as CASYRDRGYEQYF.

This rearrangement joins TRBV25-1 to TRBJ1-2; 10 nucleotides line up with TRBD1. The trim removed 5 bases at V and 7 bases at J, leaving 7 bases unmatched. The CDR3 extends over 14 amino acids. Germline CDR1 MGHDK, CDR2 SYGVNS. The CDR3 coding sequence is TGTGCCAGCAGTTACGGGACAGGGGCTTTTGGCTACACCTTC. Protein product: CASSYGTGAFGYTF.